One and the same sample provided the 14 T cell receptor beta chains below, sequenced in a study of blood T cell repertoires in COVID-19 (dated by TCRdb to between 2020 and 2021). Library prep was done by the immunoSEQ multiplex PCR assay. TCRdb carries this immuneACCESS record with in-frame sequences only. Its versions omit some clonotypes, under half of them owing to an unresolved V gene in the studies checked, with the rest unexplained. This sample is represented by 100,000 to 150,000 clones; 65% to 90% of them were singletons. In total, the top ten clones hold 25% to 30% of the sample. The sequenced sample was peripheral blood. The receptors were gathered from a woman older than 75 with acute or convalescent COVID-19.

The rearrangement joins TRBV9 to TRBJ2-3; D is possibly TRBD1 (6 bases). The V gene's germline CDR1 is SGDLS and CDR2 YYNGEE. This CDR3 has 16 amino acids. Trimming took 4 bases from V and 2 from J, leaving 17 bases between them. This chain's CDR3 is CASSSPPDSLTDTQYF. The DNA of the CDR3 is TGTGCCAGCAGCTCCCCACCGGACAGCCTCACAGATACGCAGTATTTT. The full variable domain, completed using reference TRBV9 and TRBJ2-3, is DSGVTQTPKHLITATGQRVTLRCSPRSGDLSVYWYQQSLDQGLQFLIQYYNGEERAKGNILERFSAQQFPDLHSELNLSSLELGDSALYFCASSSPPDSLTDTQYFGPGTRLTVL.

The V and J genes are TRBV3-1 (or the pseudogene TRBV3-2) and TRBJ1-1; 8 bases fit TRBD1. The CDR3 is 16 residues long. Trimming cost V 1 base and J 3 bases; bases outside gene matches: 7. Germline CDR1 is LGHDT and CDR2 is YNNKEL (reference sequence). The CDR3 region has the DNA TGTGCCAGCAGCCAAGTCGACAGGGGTGCGTACACTGAAGCTTTCTTT. Residues: CASSQVDRGAYTEAFF.

The chain links TRBV7-3 to TRBJ1-2, with D unclear. This CDR3 spans 14 amino acids. CDR1 and CDR2 (germline): SGHTA, FQGTGA. V lost 5 bases and J 6 bases, leaving 16 bases between the germline ends. This CDR3 reads CASSKKIGENGYTF. CDR3 in DNA: TGTGCCAGCAGCAAGAAAATCGGGGAAAATGGCTACACCTTC.

The chain links TRBV6-4 to TRBJ2-1; D might be TRBD2 (6 bases). This CDR3 has 15 amino acids. CDR1 is MRHNA, CDR2 SNTAGT, per germline. Trimming took 6 bases from V and 5 from J, leaving 17 bases between them. The chain's CDR3 is CASSDSGRANNEQFF. CDR3 DNA: TGTGCCAGCAGCGATAGCGGACGGGCAAACAATGAGCAGTTCTTC.

In DNA form, the CDR3 reads TGTGCCAGCAGCAAACGGGTTTATCATGGCTACACCTTC. Amino acid sequence: CASSKRVYHGYTF. J is TRBJ1-2 and V is TRBV21-1. TRBV21-1 is termed a pseudogene. The length of the CDR3 is 13 residues.

The V call is TRBV5-1, the J call TRBJ2-7; 8 bases are shared with TRBD1. The ends lost 3 bases at V and 5 bases at J; junction bases unmatched: 16. This CDR3 comprises 17 residues. Per the germline V gene, CDR1 is SGHRS and CDR2 is YFSETQ. CDR3 in DNA: TGCGCCAGCAGCTCGGGGACAGGCCGGGTTATTCGCGACGAGCAGTACTTC. Residues: CASSSGTGRVIRDEQYF.

For this clone: Other DNA sequences within the sample encode an identical CDR3. The gene calls are TRBV20-1 and TRBJ2-3, with D perhaps TRBD1 (5 bases). V shed 6 bases and J shed 6 bases, with 10 bases lying between them. This CDR3 has 11 amino acids. Germline V gives CDR1 DFQATT, CDR2 SNEGSKA (reference sequence). CDR3 loop: CSARRGDTQYF. DNA of the CDR3: TGCAGTGCGCGAAGGGGCGATACGCAGTATTTT.

The chain joins TRBV6-6 to TRBJ2-7, with unresolved D. V was clipped by 0 bases and J by 9 bases, with 15 bases between them. Germline loops: CDR1 MNHNY, CDR2 SVGAGI (reference sequence). The CDR3 sequence is 14 residues long. The CDR3 loop reads CASSYSAEEYGQYF. CDR3 bases: TGTGCCAGCAGTTACTCTGCTGAAGAGTATGGGCAGTACTTC.

CDR3 residues: CASAWGGHSGETF. CDR3 nucleotide sequence: TGTGCCAGCGCCTGGGGGGGACACTCTGGAGAAACCTTC. The rearrangement links TRBV7-3 to TRBJ1-2; possibly TRBD1 for D (6 bases). The length of the CDR3 is 13 residues. The V and J ends lost 8 bases and 14 bases respectively, with 24 bases between them. Looked up from germline, CDR1 is SGHTA and CDR2 is FQGTGA. Supplemented by reference TRBV7-3 and TRBJ1-2, the full variable domain reads GAGVSQTPSNKVTEKGKYVELRCDPISGHTALYWYRQSLGQGPEFLIYFQGTGAADDSGLPNDRFFAVRPEGSVSTLKIQRTERGDSAVYLCASAWGGHSGETFGSGTRLTVV.

The chain combines TRBV2 with TRBJ1-2; D gene ambiguous. This CDR3 contains 12 residues. Germline CDR1 reads SNHLY; CDR2 reads FYNNEI. Trimming cost V 6 bases and J 7 bases, with 12 bases left between them. CDR3 protein: CASSGEGFGYTF. CDR3 bases: TGTGCCAGCAGCGGCGAGGGCTTTGGCTACACCTTC.

The V gene is TRBV10-3, the J gene TRBJ1-1; 9 bases fit TRBD1. Germline CDR1 is ENHRY and CDR2 is SYGVKD. V dropped 3 bases and J dropped 5; count of bases not matched to a gene: 4. The CDR3 sequence is 14 residues long. The CDR3 nucleotides are TGTGCCATCAGTGATAACAGGGGGCGTACTGAAGCTTTCTTT. Its translation: CAISDNRGRTEAFF.

This clone was seen more than once but under ten times. J is TRBJ1-2 and V is TRBV7-2; D is undetermined. Deletions cut 2 bases from V and 4 bases from J, with 17 bases between. Germline V CDR1 and CDR2: SGHTA, FQGNSA. The CDR3 is 16 amino acids. CDR3 in amino acids: CASSLNSASVIYGYTF. CDR3 nucleotides: TGTGCCAGCAGCTTAAACTCCGCTTCCGTTATCTATGGCTACACCTTC.

The genes are TRBV7-9 and TRBJ2-1; 7 nucleotides line up with TRBD1. V shed 4 bases and J 6 bases; nucleotides not matched to a gene: 12. Germline V gene data show CDR1 as SEHNR and CDR2 as FQNEAQ (reference sequence). CDR3 length: 16 residues. As DNA, the CDR3 is TGTGCCAGCAGCTCGGGGACAGTAAATTTTGTCAATGAGCAGTTCTTC. Its protein product is CASSSGTVNFVNEQFF.

This clone came up a few times. This sequence joins TRBV10-2 and TRBJ2-5, with D unresolved. V lost 6 bases, J lost 5 bases, and 13 bases lay in between. This CDR3 has 13 amino acids. Germline V gives CDR1 WSHSY, CDR2 SAAADI. The CDR3 DNA sequence: TGCGCCAGCAGCGTAATAGCTGGCGAGACCCAGTACTTC. The encoded protein is CASSVIAGETQYF.